This is a list of T cell receptor beta chains from one sample in a study of blood T cell repertoires in COVID-19. Generated by immunoSEQ multiplex PCR, the TCRdb table keeps only in-frame clones and is missing some. The sample records fewer than 300,000 clones, around 90% being singletons. The specimen sequenced was peripheral blood. These receptors were collected from a woman in her forties who had recovered from COVID-19. Both conserved end residues are part of each CDR3. D genes are given only for firm matches. Some rows have no size entry. The others give once, few or many, or a class for an expanded clone.

CDR3: CAWSGGPGEAFF
DNA: TGTGCCTGGAGTGGAGGGCCGGGGGAAGCTTTCTTT
D: NA
V: TRBV30
J: TRBJ1-1
size: once

CDR3: CATSDWVTGGHADTQYF
DNA: TGTGCCACCAGTGATTGGGTTACAGGTGGGCACGCAGATACGCAGTATTTT
D: NA
V: TRBV24-1
J: TRBJ2-3
size: NA

CDR3: CASSSGASGGETQYF
DNA: TGTGCCAGCAGTTCCGGGGCCTCCGGGGGGGAGACCCAGTACTTC
D: TRBD2
V: TRBV28
J: TRBJ2-5
size: NA

CDR3: CASSLGGLNTEAFF
DNA: TGTGCCAGCAGCTTAGGGGGCCTGAACACTGAAGCTTTCTTT
D: TRBD1
V: TRBV5-5
J: TRBJ1-1
size: NA

CDR3: CASTIGGGGRYTF
DNA: TGTGCCAGCACCATAGGGGGAGGGGGTCGCTACACCTTC
D: NA
V: TRBV9
J: TRBJ1-2
size: many

CDR3: CASSPTFAPEEKLFF
DNA: TGTGCCAGCAGCCCAACCTTCGCCCCCGAGGAAAAACTGTTTTTT
D: NA
V: TRBV7-2
J: TRBJ1-4
size: NA

CDR3: CASTPPGSHRGGYTF
DNA: TGTGCCAGTACCCCACCGGGATCCCACCGGGGGGGCTACACCTTC
D: NA
V: TRBV19
J: TRBJ1-2
size: NA

CDR3: CASGLAWGTDTQYF
DNA: TGCGCCAGCGGACTAGCGTGGGGCACAGATACGCAGTATTTT
D: TRBD2
V: TRBV4-3
J: TRBJ2-3
size: NA

CDR3: CASSLPPGDYGYTF
DNA: TGTGCCAGTAGCCTCCCCCCAGGGGACTATGGCTACACCTTC
D: NA
V: TRBV19
J: TRBJ1-2
size: NA

CDR3: CASSYRGGTEAFF
DNA: TGTGCCAGCAGTTATCGGGGAGGCACTGAAGCTTTCTTT
D: NA
V: TRBV6-2/TRBV6-3
J: TRBJ1-1
size: NA

CDR3: CASSLAGQGAREQYF
DNA: TGTGCCAGCAGCTTGGCGGGACAGGGGGCGCGGGAGCAGTACTTC
D: TRBD1
V: TRBV5-6
J: TRBJ2-7
size: NA

CDR3: CASRRDSMSTEAFF
DNA: TGTGCCAGCAGGAGGGACAGCATGAGCACTGAAGCTTTCTTT
D: TRBD1
V: TRBV6-5
J: TRBJ1-1
size: NA

CDR3: CATTQTSGWTGELFF
DNA: TGTGCCACGACACAGACTAGCGGGTGGACCGGGGAGCTGTTTTTT
D: TRBD2
V: TRBV24-1
J: TRBJ2-2
size: NA

CDR3: CASSLWAGSGANVLTF
DNA: TGTGCCAGCAGCTTGTGGGCAGGCTCAGGGGCCAACGTCCTGACTTTC
D: NA
V: TRBV5-5
J: TRBJ2-6
size: once

CDR3: CASSMASGTEAFF
DNA: TGTGCCAGTAGTATGGCCAGCGGGACTGAAGCTTTCTTT
D: NA
V: TRBV19
J: TRBJ1-1
size: NA

CDR3: CANSQAGGGADTQYF
DNA: TGTGCCAACAGCCAAGCGGGAGGTGGGGCAGATACGCAGTATTTT
D: TRBD2
V: TRBV3-1/TRBV3-2
J: TRBJ2-3
size: NA

CDR3: CTSSPLAGGGYYEQYF
DNA: TGCACCAGCAGCCCCCTAGCGGGAGGGGGCTACTACGAGCAGTACTTC
D: NA
V: TRBV1
J: TRBJ2-7
size: NA

CDR3: CATRGGYNEQFF
DNA: TGTGCCACCCGGGGGGGCTACAATGAGCAGTTCTTC
D: TRBD2
V: TRBV24-1
J: TRBJ2-1
size: NA

CDR3: CASSPPANYGYTF
DNA: TGTGCCAGCAGCCCCCCCGCTAACTATGGCTACACCTTC
D: NA
V: TRBV9
J: TRBJ1-2
size: NA

CDR3: CASSPGQGNQPQHF
DNA: TGTGCCAGCAGCCCCGGACAGGGGAATCAGCCCCAGCATTTT
D: TRBD1
V: TRBV3-1/TRBV3-2
J: TRBJ1-5
size: NA

CDR3: CASSMGLADLDEQFF
DNA: TGTGCCAGCAGCATGGGACTAGCGGACTTGGATGAGCAGTTCTTC
D: TRBD2
V: TRBV7-2
J: TRBJ2-1
size: NA

CDR3: CASSTRTGDGKNIQYF
DNA: TGTGCCAGCAGCACCCGGACAGGGGATGGCAAAAACATTCAGTACTTC
D: TRBD1
V: TRBV5-4
J: TRBJ2-4
size: NA

CDR3: CASSADSASTEAFF
DNA: TGTGCCAGCAGCGCCGACAGCGCCTCCACTGAAGCTTTCTTT
D: NA
V: TRBV2
J: TRBJ1-1
size: NA

CDR3: CSVLLLAGYNEQFF
DNA: TGCAGCGTTCTCCTTCTAGCGGGTTACAATGAGCAGTTCTTC
D: TRBD2
V: TRBV29-1
J: TRBJ2-1
size: NA

CDR3: CASSPPRGARNTEAFF
DNA: TGTGCCAGCAGCCCACCTCGGGGGGCACGGAACACTGAAGCTTTCTTT
D: NA
V: TRBV5-4
J: TRBJ1-1
size: few

CDR3: CASSVGSAGRAAGELFF
DNA: TGTGCCAGCAGCGTCGGCAGCGCGGGTAGGGCAGCCGGGGAGCTGTTTTTT
D: NA
V: TRBV7-9
J: TRBJ2-2
size: NA

CDR3: CAWSPGGFNQPQHF
DNA: TGTGCCTGGAGTCCAGGGGGCTTCAATCAGCCCCAGCATTTT
D: TRBD1
V: TRBV30
J: TRBJ1-5
size: NA

CDR3: CASRLAGELEKLFF
DNA: TGTGCAAGTCGCTTAGCGGGCGAGCTTGAAAAACTGTTTTTT
D: NA
V: TRBV12-2
J: TRBJ1-4
size: NA

CDR3: CASSPGGGQETQYF
DNA: TGTGCCAGCAGCCCAGGCGGGGGCCAAGAGACCCAGTACTTC
D: TRBD2
V: TRBV11-2
J: TRBJ2-5
size: NA

CDR3: CASSPLELQHF
DNA: TGTGCCAGCAGCCCCCTGGAGCTCCAGCATTTT
D: NA
V: TRBV6-6
J: TRBJ1-5
size: NA

CDR3: CATRGVGSQETQYF
DNA: TGTGCCACCCGGGGGGTGGGCAGCCAAGAGACCCAGTACTTC
D: TRBD2
V: TRBV19
J: TRBJ2-5
size: NA

CDR3: CATSETRNNEKLFF
DNA: TGTGCCACCTCTGAGACACGGAATAATGAAAAACTGTTTTTT
D: NA
V: TRBV15
J: TRBJ1-4
size: NA

CDR3: CASSLWEAEAQYF
DNA: TGTGCCAGCAGTTTGTGGGAGGCCGAGGCCCAGTACTTC
D: NA
V: TRBV12-3/TRBV12-4
J: TRBJ2-5
size: NA

CDR3: CASSLGGPIPTFNYGYTF
DNA: TGTGCCAGCAGCTTAGGGGGGCCCATCCCAACCTTTAACTATGGCTACACCTTC
D: NA
V: TRBV11-2
J: TRBJ1-2
size: NA

CDR3: CASSYGLAGTGELFF
DNA: TGTGCCAGCAGTTACGGGCTAGCGGGAACCGGGGAGCTGTTTTTT
D: TRBD2
V: TRBV6-2/TRBV6-3
J: TRBJ2-2
size: NA

CDR3: CASSSWANDEQFF
DNA: TGTGCCAGCAGCTCCTGGGCCAACGATGAGCAGTTCTTC
D: NA
V: TRBV7-9
J: TRBJ2-1
size: few

CDR3: CASSHRLPAGGNTIYF
DNA: TGTGCCAGCAGCCACCGCCTCCCCGCGGGGGGAAACACCATATATTTT
D: NA
V: TRBV3-1/TRBV3-2
J: TRBJ1-3
size: few

CDR3: CASSLTPGANVLTF
DNA: TGTGCCAGCAGCTTAACCCCAGGGGCCAACGTCCTGACTTTC
D: NA
V: TRBV7-3
J: TRBJ2-6
size: NA